These 16 T cell receptor beta chains were all obtained from the same sample, sequenced in a study of blood T cells in healthy people across ages (dated by TCRdb to the mid-2010s). Receptor libraries were prepared by 5' RACE. Sequenced on an Illumina HiSeq 2500. The second PCR ran for about 6 to 12 cycles and used a J-beta primer mix along with a sample-barcoded 5' primer. TCRdb took the public reads, trimmed them with fastp at Q25, ran MiXCR for clone calling and kept in-frame beta chains. For every CDR3 protein sequence, its rows merge into one entry that carries the most common genes and DNA. The sample records fewer than 800,000 distinct CDR3 sequences, more than 20% of which are singletons. 3% to 4.5% of the sample comes from the top ten. Material: blood. The receptors derive from a man aged 65 to 79 in good health.

The sample holds a few counts of this clonotype. The genes are TRBV20-1 and TRBJ2-1; unclear D gene. Germline V gene sequence: CDR1 DFQATT, CDR2 SNEGSKA (reference sequence). Trimming removed 2 bases at V and 4 bases at J, with 18 bases between. There are 16 residues in the CDR3. DNA for the CDR3: TGCAGTGCTAGAACAATTGGGCAGTTCCCGTACAATGAGCAGTTCTTC. Translated, it gives CSARTIGQFPYNEQFF.

The chain employs TRBV7-2 and TRBJ1-4; D not resolved. Germline-derived CDR1 and CDR2 are SGHTA and FQGNSA. Trimming took 4 bases from V and 7 from J, leaving 16 bases between them. This CDR3 has 15 residues. The CDR3 DNA sequence: TGTGCCAGCAGCTCCCCGTCGCGGTTTGGTGAAAAACTGTTTTTT. It specifies CASSSPSRFGEKLFF.

This clonotype has only a few counts. This sequence joins TRBV27 and TRBJ2-7, with TRBD1 matching 7 bases. CDR3 length equals 15 residues. V shed 4 bases and J 0 bases; nucleotides not matched to a gene: 6. CDR1 MNHEY and CDR2 SMNVEV come from the germline V gene (reference sequence). The CDR3 protein is CASSSPGQSSYEQYF. The CDR3 DNA reads as TGTGCCAGCAGTTCCCCGGGACAGAGCTCCTACGAGCAGTACTTC.

This clonotype has only a few counts. The genes are TRBV28 and TRBJ2-4; 12 bases align to TRBD1. CDR3 length equals 17 residues. Germline trimming cut 4 bases from V and 6 bases from J; bases unmatched to any gene: 10. Germline V gives CDR1 MDHEN, CDR2 SYDVKM. The CDR3 DNA follows: TGTGCCAGCAGTTACACCGGGACAGGGGGCGCTGCAAACATTCAGTACTTC. It codes for CASSYTGTGGAANIQYF.

The chain carries TRBV5-1 and TRBJ2-7; maybe TRBD1 (7 bases). CDR3 length: 13 residues. The V and J ends lost 5 bases and 3 bases respectively, with 12 bases between them. From germline, CDR1 is SGHRS and CDR2 YFSETQ. In DNA form, the CDR3 reads TGCGCCAGCAGGCGGGGACAGCACTACGAGCAGTACTTC. Translation gives CASRRGQHYEQYF.

This clonotype was found once. The genes are TRBV9 and TRBJ2-3; TRBD2 aligns across 10 bases. With 0 bases clipped from V and 0 bases from J, the junction kept 10 bases outside the gene matches. Germline lookup yields CDR1 SGDLS and CDR2 YYNGEE. This CDR3 comprises 19 residues. This chain's CDR3 is CASSVEGASGSTSTDTQYF. DNA of the CDR3: TGTGCCAGCAGCGTAGAAGGGGCTAGCGGGAGCACCAGCACAGATACGCAGTATTTT. The full variable domain, its missing parts supplied by reference TRBV9 and TRBJ2-3, is DSGVTQTPKHLITATGQRVTLRCSPRSGDLSVYWYQQSLDQGLQFLIQYYNGEERAKGNILERFSAQQFPDLHSELNLSSLELGDSALYFCASSVEGASGSTSTDTQYFGPGTRLTVL.

There are a few counts of this clonotype. The chain is built from TRBV11-2 and TRBJ2-5; 7 bases fit TRBD2. The end of the DNA aligns better with TRBJ2-1, so the J call may be wrong. CDR3 length: 15 amino acids. CDR1 and CDR2 from the germline V gene are SGHAT and FQNNGV. CDR3 loop: CASSLASGTNNEQFF. In DNA, the CDR3 is TGTGCCAGCAGCTTAGCTAGCGGAACAAACAATGAGCAGTTCTTC.

V and J are TRBV28 and TRBJ2-7; D assignment may be TRBD1 or TRBD2 (6 bases each). V lost 4 bases to trimming and J lost 4 bases, with 17 bases between them. Germline assignment: CDR1 MDHEN and CDR2 SYDVKM. The CDR3 runs 15 residues. The CDR3 nucleotides are TGTGCCAGCAGTTACCTCAAGGGGGGAGTGTACGAGCAGTACTTC. The encoded protein is CASSYLKGGVYEQYF.

The chain joins TRBV27 to TRBJ1-4, with D tentatively TRBD1 (6 bases). Trimming removed 5 bases from V and 8 bases from J, with 21 bases in between. Germline CDR1 is MNHEY and CDR2 is SMNVEV (reference sequence). CDR3 length: 16 amino acids. The CDR3 DNA is TGTGCCAGCAGTCTCATCCGACAAGCCCAGGGGGAAAAACTGTTTTTT. This translates into CASSLIRQAQGEKLFF.

This clonotype has more than one count but fewer than ten. The V gene is TRBV6-5, the J gene TRBJ2-3; 11 bases line up with TRBD2. Germline loops: CDR1 MNHEY, CDR2 SVGAGI. With V trimmed by 2 bases and J by 5 bases, 6 bases remained unmatched. The CDR3 consists of 16 residues. The CDR3 nucleotides are TGTGCCAGCAGTTACAATAGCGGGAGGGCCGGAGATACGCAGTATTTT. It is translated as CASSYNSGRAGDTQYF.

A remark on this clonotype: A read error is possible here, since a much larger clone lies one base away. The V call is TRBV7-9, the J call TRBJ2-7, with TRBD1 matching over 8 bases. The CDR3 is made up of 15 amino acids. Germline-derived CDR1 and CDR2 are SEHNR and FQNEAQ (reference sequence). The CDR3 bases are TGTGCCAGCAGCCCGGGGACAGGTATTTACAATGAGCAGTCCTTC. As protein: CASSPGTGIYNEQSF.

This clonotype was observed at least ten times. Compared with germline, one end of the junction differs, possibly owing to a read error. The CDR3 loop reads CASSPETGTYEQYF. The CDR3 DNA reads as TGCGCCAGCAGCCCGGAAACCGGGACGTACGAGCAGTACTTC. The rearrangement links TRBV18 to TRBJ2-7, with D perhaps being TRBD1 or TRBD2 (5 bases each). This CDR3 has 14 residues. Germline loops: CDR1 KGHSH, CDR2 LQKENI.

This clonotype was seen a few times. V and J are TRBV6-5 and TRBJ2-3; 8 bases are shared with TRBD2. V was pared by 0 bases and J by 2 bases, with 4 bases of the junction left unmatched. CDR3 length equals 16 residues. Looked up from germline, CDR1 is MNHEY and CDR2 is SVGAGI. As DNA, the CDR3 is TGTGCCAGCAGTTACTCAGGACTAGCTTCCACAGATACGCAGTATTTT. Protein sequence: CASSYSGLASTDTQYF.

Many counts were recorded for this clonotype. The CDR3 nucleotides read TGTGCCAGCCAGAGCGGGAGCCCTAACAATGAGCAGTTCTTC. This codes for CASQSGSPNNEQFF. V usage is TRBV28 and J usage is TRBJ2-1, with TRBD2 matching over 8 bases. V dropped 8 bases and J dropped 5; count of bases not matched to a gene: 8. The CDR3 runs to 14 residues. Germline loops: CDR1 MDHEN, CDR2 SYDVKM.

This clonotype was picked up a small number of times. The chain links TRBV3-1 to TRBJ1-6; no clear D. CDR1 and CDR2 from the germline V gene are LGHDT and YNNKEL (reference sequence). V was clipped by 4 bases and J by 9 bases, with 10 bases between them. The CDR3 runs 13 residues. CDR3 sequence: CASSRLVSSPLHF. CDR3 bases: TGTGCCAGCAGCCGCCTAGTGAGTTCACCCCTCCACTTT.

This clonotype was observed a few times. This chain uses TRBV20-1 with TRBJ2-3, with D tentatively TRBD2 (7 bases). This CDR3 region has 14 residues. Germline CDR1 reads DFQATT; CDR2 reads SNEGSKA (reference sequence). The V end was cut by 3 bases, the J end by 1 base, with 11 bases between. In nucleotides, the CDR3 is TGCAGTGCTAGTGGGGAGGGGGGCACAGATACGCAGTATTTT. Its translation is CSASGEGGTDTQYF.